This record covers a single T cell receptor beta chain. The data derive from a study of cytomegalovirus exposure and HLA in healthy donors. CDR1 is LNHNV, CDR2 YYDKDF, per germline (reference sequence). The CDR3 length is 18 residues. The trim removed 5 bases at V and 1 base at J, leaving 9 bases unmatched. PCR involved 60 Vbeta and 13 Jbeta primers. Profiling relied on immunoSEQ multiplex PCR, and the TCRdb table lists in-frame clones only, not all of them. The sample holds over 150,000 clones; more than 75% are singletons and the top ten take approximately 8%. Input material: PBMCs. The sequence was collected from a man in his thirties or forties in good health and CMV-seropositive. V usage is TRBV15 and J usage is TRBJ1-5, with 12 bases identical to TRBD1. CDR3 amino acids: CATSGPGQGAWSNQPQHF. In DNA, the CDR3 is TGTGCCACCAGCGGCCCGGGACAGGGGGCGTGGAGCAATCAGCCCCAGCATTTT.